These 23 T cell receptor beta chains originate from one sample sequenced in a study of human T cells and chemical hapten exposure. One entry per CDR3 protein, called by TCRdb with MiXCR from the RACE reads. In the table there are fewer than 100,000 distinct CDR3 sequences, over 10% of which are singletons. The time point: patch test 1, 2 weeks after DPC sensitization. Treatment noted: therapeutic diphenylcyclopropenone sensitization with weekly scalp DPC. The sequenced sample was whole blood, obtained in connection with sensitization to the hapten diphenylcyclopropenone (DPC). The receptor source for this set is a woman in her thirties or forties with alopecia areata. Some clones in this sample may be carry-over from other donors' samples.

This clonotype was counted between two and nine times. The J gene is TRBJ2-7, the V gene TRBV12-3 or TRBV12-4; D might be TRBD2 (5 bases). V dropped 6 bases and J dropped 10 bases, with 16 bases sitting between them. The CDR3 runs 12 residues. The CDR3: CASSLGSLGQYF. The DNA for the CDR3 is TGTGCCAGCAGCCTGGGGAGCCTCGGACAGTACTTC.

This clonotype was observed a few times. This sequence joins TRBV18 and TRBJ1-5; 9 nucleotides match TRBD1. J was trimmed by 7 bases and V by 8 bases; bases with no gene match: 6. In germline, CDR1 is KGHSH, CDR2 LQKENI. This CDR3 is 13 amino acids long. CDR3 residues: CASLQGAGQPQHF. The CDR3 nucleotides are TGTGCCAGCCTACAGGGGGCAGGACAGCCCCAGCATTTT.

This chain connects TRBV29-1 to TRBJ2-3; 7 positions match TRBD2. Germline CDR1 and CDR2: SQVTM and ANQGSEA. The CDR3 has 15 residues. V was pared by 6 bases and J by 3 bases, with 12 bases of the junction left unmatched. The CDR3 protein is CSVYPGSGMTDTQYF. The CDR3 DNA reads TGCAGCGTCTACCCAGGGAGCGGGATGACAGATACGCAGTATTTT.

The chain recombines TRBV12-3 or TRBV12-4 with TRBJ2-7, with 8 nucleotides matching TRBD1. Trimming removed 5 bases from V and 4 bases from J; junction bases left unmatched: 10. The CDR3 loop spans 15 amino acids. The CDR3 region has the DNA TGTGCCAGCAGTCCTGGACAGGGCAGTAATTACGAGCAGTACTTC. Its protein is CASSPGQGSNYEQYF.

This clonotype was seen at least ten times. The CDR3 DNA reads as TGTGCCAGCAGCCCAGGAGCTATCGGCAATGAGCAGTTCTTC. This encodes CASSPGAIGNEQFF. The chain recombines TRBV7-9 with TRBJ2-1, with D unresolved. The V gene lost 5 bases and the J gene lost 6 bases, with 14 bases spanning the gap. The CDR3 is 14 amino acids. Germline V CDR1 and CDR2: SEHNR, FQNEAQ (reference sequence). Filled out from reference TRBV7-9 and TRBJ2-1, the complete variable domain reads DTGVSQNPRHKITKRGQNVTFRCDPISEHNRLYWYRQTLGQGPEFLTYFQNEAQLEKSRLLSDRFSAERPKGSFSTLEIQRTEQGDSAMYLCASSPGAIGNEQFFGPGTRLTVL.

The rearrangement uses TRBV11-3 and TRBJ2-1, with 9 bases matching TRBD1. From germline, CDR1 is SGHNT and CDR2 YENEEA. The J segment lost 11 bases and the V segment lost 4 bases, leaving 6 bases of the junction unmatched. This CDR3 is built from 13 residues. The CDR3 is CASSSRDRAKQFF. Written as DNA, the CDR3 is TGTGCCAGCAGCTCCCGGGACAGGGCCAAGCAGTTCTTC.

This clonotype has a count of ten or more. The rearrangement uses TRBV7-2 and TRBJ2-7, with D possibly being TRBD2 (6 bases). Trimming left V 10 bases short and J 0 bases short, with 13 bases between. The germline V gene has CDR1 SGHTA and CDR2 FQGNSA. The CDR3 sequence is 13 residues long. CDR3 DNA sequence: TGTGCCACCCGTGGAGGGAGCTCCTACGAGCAGTACTTC. Translation: CATRGGSSYEQYF.

This clonotype was recorded at least ten times. The genes are TRBV12-3 or TRBV12-4 and TRBJ1-1; weak D call: TRBD1 (6 bases). The CDR3 sequence is 14 residues long. V was shortened by 6 bases and J by 3 bases, with 14 bases between the two germline ends. This CDR3 reads CASRTTGTHTEAFF. The CDR3 nucleotides read TGTGCCAGCAGAACTACAGGGACCCACACTGAAGCTTTCTTT.

This clonotype was seen more than once but under ten times. The gene calls are TRBV29-1 and TRBJ2-1; TRBD2 aligns across 7 bases. The germline V gene has CDR1 SQVTM and CDR2 ANQGSEA. The CDR3 is 14 amino acids. The CDR3 loop reads CSFLGERGSNEQFF. The CDR3 nucleotides are TGCAGTTTTCTGGGGGAGCGGGGAAGCAATGAGCAGTTCTTC.

This chain joins TRBV2 and TRBJ2-1; D remains ambiguous. V was pared by 3 bases and J by 5 bases, with 11 bases between. From germline, CDR1 is SNHLY and CDR2 FYNNEI. The CDR3 totals 14 residues. The CDR3 DNA sequence: TGTGCCAGCAGTGATGGCCTTTGGAACAATGAGCAGTTCTTC. Translating it yields CASSDGLWNNEQFF.

The V gene is TRBV29-1, the J gene TRBJ2-1; D call uncertain. The CDR3 is made up of 12 amino acids. V lost 4 bases and J 4 bases, leaving 8 bases between the germline ends. The germline V gene has CDR1 SQVTM and CDR2 ANQGSEA. CDR3 in amino acids: CSVGRQYNEQFF. The CDR3 DNA is TGCAGCGTTGGGCGGCAATACAATGAGCAGTTCTTC.

The chain has TRBV18 and TRBJ1-1, with D possibly matching TRBD1 (6 bases). The CDR3 extends over 14 amino acids. Trimming left V 2 bases short and J 5 bases short, with 12 bases between. Germline V gene data show CDR1 as KGHSH and CDR2 as LQKENI. CDR3 DNA: TGTGCCAGCTCACCAATAGGGGGTTTGACTGAAGCTTTCTTT. It is translated as CASSPIGGLTEAFF.

This clonotype was recorded at least ten times. The gene calls are TRBV28 and TRBJ1-5; TRBD1 is a possible D gene (5 bases). Trimming stripped 4 bases from V and 1 base from J, with 20 bases between. This CDR3 has 18 residues. CDR1 MDHEN and CDR2 SYDVKM come from the germline V gene. In DNA form, the CDR3 reads TGTGCCAGCAGTTCCCCTGGGGACGCCCTCCAGAGCAATCAGCCCCAGCATTTT. Encoded protein: CASSSPGDALQSNQPQHF.

V and J are TRBV24-1 and TRBJ2-5; possibly TRBD1 or TRBD2 for D (5 bases each). In germline, CDR1 is KGHDR, CDR2 SFDVKD. The CDR3 has 15 amino acids. Trimming took 3 bases from V and 1 from J, leaving 11 bases between them. DNA of the CDR3: TGTGCCACCAGTGATACAGACGGGGCCCAAGAGACCCAGTACTTC. Its protein product is CATSDTDGAQETQYF.

This chain uses TRBV7-8 with TRBJ1-5; no clear D gene. Germline lookup yields CDR1 SGHVS and CDR2 FQNEAQ. The CDR3 loop spans 16 amino acids. V was shortened by 2 bases and J by 0 bases, with 11 bases between the two germline ends. The DNA of the CDR3 is TGTGCCAGCAGCTTATATGCCGCACATAGCAATCAGCCCCAGCATTTT. Residues: CASSLYAAHSNQPQHF.

This clonotype has a count of ten or more. This sequence joins TRBV29-1 and TRBJ2-7; unclear D gene. V was trimmed by 4 bases and J by 0 bases, leaving 7 bases between them. Looked up from germline, CDR1 is SQVTM and CDR2 is ANQGSEA. This CDR3 is built from 12 residues. The CDR3: CSVAGSSYEQYF. The CDR3 nucleotides are TGCAGCGTTGCCGGAAGCTCCTACGAGCAGTACTTC.

This clonotype was seen a few times. V usage is TRBV28 and J usage is TRBJ2-1; 7 nucleotides match TRBD2. The trim removed 6 bases at V and 4 bases at J, leaving 12 bases unmatched. CDR1 is MDHEN, CDR2 SYDVKM, per germline. CDR3 length equals 16 residues. The CDR3 DNA is TGTGCCAGCAGCCTCCTGTCTAGCGGAGCTTACAATGAGCAGTTCTTC. Translated, it gives CASSLLSSGAYNEQFF. The full variable domain, in which reference TRBV28 and TRBJ2-1 provide the parts outside the CDR3, is DVKVTQSSRYLVKRTGEKVFLECVQDMDHENMFWYRQDPGLGLRLIYFSYDVKMKEKGDIPEGYSVSREKKERFSLILESASTNQTSMYLCASSLLSSGAYNEQFFGPGTRLTVL.

This clonotype was recorded many times. This chain links TRBV28 with TRBJ2-7; a weak D match, TRBD2 (6 bases). CDR3 length: 15 residues. Germline-derived CDR1 and CDR2 are MDHEN and SYDVKM. Trimming shortened V by 5 bases and J by 9 bases, and 23 bases separated the two germline ends. The CDR3 is CASSAGRDSKKGQYF. The CDR3 DNA reads TGTGCCAGCAGTGCGGGCCGGGACTCCAAAAAAGGGCAGTACTTC.

V gene TRBV4-3 combines with J gene TRBJ1-4; no firm D call. This CDR3 contains 15 residues. In germline, CDR1 is LGHNA, CDR2 YSLEER. Trimming left V 0 bases short and J 5 bases short, with 10 bases between. In nucleotides, the CDR3 is TGCGCCAGCAGCCAAGACAGGAGACCAAATGAAAAACTGTTTTTT. It specifies CASSQDRRPNEKLFF.

This clonotype was seen a handful of times. The V call is TRBV29-1, the J call TRBJ2-1; D is undetermined. The CDR3 has 14 amino acids. Germline assignment: CDR1 SQVTM and CDR2 ANQGSEA. Trimming removed 8 bases from V and 6 bases from J, with 20 bases in between. In DNA form, the CDR3 reads TGCAGCTCCGCCCTGGGTGCTAGTGGCAATGAGCAGTTCTTC. Its translation is CSSALGASGNEQFF.

V and J are TRBV24-1 and TRBJ2-3; D unresolved. The CDR3 is made up of 15 amino acids. Trimming cost V 4 bases and J 4 bases, with 14 bases left between them. Germline V gives CDR1 KGHDR, CDR2 SFDVKD. CDR3 region: CATSDQFKTADTQYF. The CDR3 DNA sequence: TGTGCCACCAGTGACCAATTCAAAACTGCAGATACGCAGTATTTT.

This chain links TRBV7-9 with TRBJ2-5, with D possibly matching TRBD2 (5 bases). This CDR3 is built from 12 residues. V dropped 0 bases and J dropped 7 bases, with 6 bases sitting between them. Germline V CDR1 and CDR2: SEHNR, FQNEAQ (reference sequence). CDR3 sequence reads: CASSLAEGTQYF. DNA of the CDR3: TGTGCCAGCAGCTTAGCAGAGGGGACCCAGTACTTC.

The J gene is TRBJ2-5, the V gene TRBV2; maybe TRBD2 (6 bases). The CDR3 consists of 12 residues. Trimming removed 5 bases from V and 7 bases from J, with 11 bases in between. Germline CDR1 is SNHLY and CDR2 is FYNNEI. Written as DNA, the CDR3 is TGTGCCAGCAGTTCCCGTAGCGGGACCCAGTACTTC. Translated: CASSSRSGTQYF.